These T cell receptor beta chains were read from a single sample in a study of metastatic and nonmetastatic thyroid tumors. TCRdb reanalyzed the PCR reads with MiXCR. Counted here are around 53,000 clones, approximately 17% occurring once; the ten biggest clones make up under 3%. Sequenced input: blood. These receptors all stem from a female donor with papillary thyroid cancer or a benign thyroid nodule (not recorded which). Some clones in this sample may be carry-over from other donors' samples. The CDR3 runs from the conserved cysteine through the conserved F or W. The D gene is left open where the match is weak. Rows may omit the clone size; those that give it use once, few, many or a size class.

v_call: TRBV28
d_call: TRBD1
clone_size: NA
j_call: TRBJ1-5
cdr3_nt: TGTGCCAGCAGTTTTATCCGGGACAGGGGAATTCAGCCCCAGCATTTT
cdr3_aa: CASSFIRDRGIQPQHF

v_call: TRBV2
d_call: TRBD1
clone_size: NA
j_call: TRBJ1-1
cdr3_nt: TGTGCCAGCAGTGAACTTGGGACAGGGTCTTACAATGAAGCTTTCTTT
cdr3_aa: CASSELGTGSYNEAFF

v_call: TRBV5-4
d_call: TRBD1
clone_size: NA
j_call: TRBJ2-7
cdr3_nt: TGTGCCAGCAGCCGGGACAGGGGGCGTGAGCAGTACTTC
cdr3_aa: CASSRDRGREQYF

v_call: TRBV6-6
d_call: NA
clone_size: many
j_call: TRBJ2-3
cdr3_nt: TGTGCCAGCAGTTACAAGGCCAGCCCCGGAGATACGCAGTATTTT
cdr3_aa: CASSYKASPGDTQYF

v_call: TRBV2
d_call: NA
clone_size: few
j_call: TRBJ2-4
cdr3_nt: TGTGCCAGCGGTTCCGCGAGTTCTGCGGCCAAAAACATTCAGTACTTC
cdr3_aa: CASGSASSAAKNIQYF

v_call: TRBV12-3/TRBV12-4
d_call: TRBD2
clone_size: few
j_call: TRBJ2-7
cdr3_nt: TGTGCCAGCAGCACTAGCGGAAGCTCCTACGAGCAGTACTTC
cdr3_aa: CASSTSGSSYEQYF

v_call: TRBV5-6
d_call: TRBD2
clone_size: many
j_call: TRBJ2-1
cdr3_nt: TGTGCCAGCAGCCACGGGGGGGCAGATGAGCAGTTCTTC
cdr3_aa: CASSHGGADEQFF

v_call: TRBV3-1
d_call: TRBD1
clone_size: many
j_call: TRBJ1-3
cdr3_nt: TGTGCCAGCAGCCCCGAGACAGGGGGCGCGGGAAACACCATATATTTT
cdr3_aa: CASSPETGGAGNTIYF

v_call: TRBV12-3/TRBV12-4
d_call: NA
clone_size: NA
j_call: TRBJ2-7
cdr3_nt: TGTGCCAGCATAGTGTCGGGTTCCCCCTACGAGCAGTACTTC
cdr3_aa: CASIVSGSPYEQYF

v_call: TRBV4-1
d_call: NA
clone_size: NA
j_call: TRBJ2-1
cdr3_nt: TGCGCCAGCAGCCAACCTCGACAGGTAGAGGACAATGAGCAGTTCTTC
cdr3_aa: CASSQPRQVEDNEQFF

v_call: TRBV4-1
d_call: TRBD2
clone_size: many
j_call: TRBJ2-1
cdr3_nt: TGCGCCAGCAGCCAGGGACTAGCGGGGTTAAGCTCCTACAATGAGCAGTTCTTC
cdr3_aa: CASSQGLAGLSSYNEQFF

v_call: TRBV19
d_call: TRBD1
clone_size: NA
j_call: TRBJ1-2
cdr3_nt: TGTGCCAGTAGTATTCAGGGGGTTCGTTCCCCTGTCTACACCTTC
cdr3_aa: CASSIQGVRSPVYTF

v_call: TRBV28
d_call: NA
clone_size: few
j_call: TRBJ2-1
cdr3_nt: TGTGCCAGCAGTCCCCTTAGGCAGCATTTCTTC
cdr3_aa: CASSPLRQHFF

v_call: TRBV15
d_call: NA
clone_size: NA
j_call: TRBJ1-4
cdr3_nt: TGTGCCACCAGCAAAGCCTACCTGGACGATGAAAAACTGTTTTTT
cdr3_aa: CATSKAYLDDEKLFF

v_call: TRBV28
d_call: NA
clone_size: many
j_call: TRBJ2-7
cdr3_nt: TGTGCCACCGAGATGCGGGACACCTACGAGCAGTACTTC
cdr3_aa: CATEMRDTYEQYF

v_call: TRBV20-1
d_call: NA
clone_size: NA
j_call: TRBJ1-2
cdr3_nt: TGCAGTGCTGCCGGGCAGCGACGCCCTTTCAACTATGGCTACACCTTC
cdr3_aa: CSAAGQRRPFNYGYTF

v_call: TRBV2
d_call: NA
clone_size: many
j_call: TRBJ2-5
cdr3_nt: TGTGCCAGCACCGATGTGAGACAAGAGACCCAGTACTTC
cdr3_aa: CASTDVRQETQYF

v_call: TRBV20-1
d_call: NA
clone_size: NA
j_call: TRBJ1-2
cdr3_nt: TGCAGTGCGACGTCGGGTTTGGGCTACACCTTC
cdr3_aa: CSATSGLGYTF

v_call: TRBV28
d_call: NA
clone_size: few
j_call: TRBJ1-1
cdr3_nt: TGTGCCAGCATCGGACCGGCCGCCATCACTGAATCTTTCTTT
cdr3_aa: CASIGPAAITESFF

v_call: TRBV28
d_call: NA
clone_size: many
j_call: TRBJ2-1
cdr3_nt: TGTGCCAGCAGTTGGGCCGGGTGGACAGCGAACAATGAGCAGTTCTTC
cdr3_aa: CASSWAGWTANNEQFF

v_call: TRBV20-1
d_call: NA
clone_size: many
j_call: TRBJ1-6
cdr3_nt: TGCAGTGCTACCAGGGACACCCCTCCCCTCCACTTT
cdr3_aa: CSATRDTPPLHF

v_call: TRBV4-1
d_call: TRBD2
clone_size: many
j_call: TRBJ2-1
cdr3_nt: TGCGCCAGCAGCTCAGGGCCTCTAGCGGACTCCTACAATGAGCAGTTCTTC
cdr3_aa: CASSSGPLADSYNEQFF